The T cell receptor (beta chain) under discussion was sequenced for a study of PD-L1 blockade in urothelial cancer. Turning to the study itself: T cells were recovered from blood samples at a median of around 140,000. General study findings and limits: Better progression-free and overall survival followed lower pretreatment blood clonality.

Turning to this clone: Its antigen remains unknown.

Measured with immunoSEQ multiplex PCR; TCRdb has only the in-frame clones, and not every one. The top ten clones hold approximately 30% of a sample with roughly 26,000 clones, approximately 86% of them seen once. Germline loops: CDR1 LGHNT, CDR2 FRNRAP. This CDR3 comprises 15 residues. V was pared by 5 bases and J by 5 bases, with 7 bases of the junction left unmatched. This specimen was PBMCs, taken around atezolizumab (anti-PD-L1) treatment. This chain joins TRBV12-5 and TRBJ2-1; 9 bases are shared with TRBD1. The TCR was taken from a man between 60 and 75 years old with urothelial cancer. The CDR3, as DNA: TGTGCTAGTGGTCCCGGACAGGGGAGAGACAATGAGCAGTTCTTC. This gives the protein CASGPGQGRDNEQFF.